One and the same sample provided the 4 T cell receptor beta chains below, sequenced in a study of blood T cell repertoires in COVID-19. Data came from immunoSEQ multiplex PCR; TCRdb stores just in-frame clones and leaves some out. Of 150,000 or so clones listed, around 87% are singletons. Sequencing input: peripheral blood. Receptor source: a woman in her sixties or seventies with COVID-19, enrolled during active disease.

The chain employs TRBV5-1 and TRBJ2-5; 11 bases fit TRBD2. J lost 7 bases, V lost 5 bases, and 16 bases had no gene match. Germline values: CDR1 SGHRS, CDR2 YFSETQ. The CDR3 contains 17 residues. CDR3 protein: CASSPLTGTSGAGTQYF. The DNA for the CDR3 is TGCGCCAGCAGTCCCCTGACCGGGACTAGCGGCGCCGGGACCCAGTACTTC.

The CDR3 bases are TGTGCCAGCAGTCCTGCCGGACTAGCGGGGAAGAGTGGGGATACGCAGTATTTT. This encodes CASSPAGLAGKSGDTQYF. The V call is TRBV6-6, the J call TRBJ2-3; 12 nucleotides agree with TRBD2. From germline, CDR1 is MNHNY and CDR2 SVGAGI (reference sequence). The CDR3 length is 18 residues. Trimming cost V 5 bases and J 6 bases; bases outside gene matches: 15.

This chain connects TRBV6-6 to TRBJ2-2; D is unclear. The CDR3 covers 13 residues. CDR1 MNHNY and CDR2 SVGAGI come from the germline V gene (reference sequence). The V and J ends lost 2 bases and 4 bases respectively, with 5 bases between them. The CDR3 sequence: CASSYDSTGELFF. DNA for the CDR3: TGTGCCAGCAGTTACGATAGCACCGGGGAGCTGTTTTTT.

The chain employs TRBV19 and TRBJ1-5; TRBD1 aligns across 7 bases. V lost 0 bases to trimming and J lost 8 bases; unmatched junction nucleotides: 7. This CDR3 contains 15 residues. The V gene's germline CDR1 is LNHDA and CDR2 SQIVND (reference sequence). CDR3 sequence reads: CASSIDRGAAKPQHF. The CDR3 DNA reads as TGTGCCAGTAGTATAGACAGGGGGGCGGCGAAGCCCCAGCATTTT.